The TCR beta chain under discussion was sequenced for a study of cytotoxic CD8 clonotypes in ibrutinib-treated CLL. Findings and caveats of the study: Pretreatment clonality was elevated relative to age-matched healthy donors and paralleled circulating CD8+ T-cell counts. The clonality rise at ibrutinib response reflected private clonotype expansion.

The assay was immunoSEQ multiplex PCR, and TCRdb's table has in-frame clones only and misses some. This table has about 72,000 clones, about two thirds appearing once. About 2 micrograms of genomic DNA (from cryopreserved PBMCs) were used for TCR beta libraries. This CDR3 region has 15 residues. CDR1 and CDR2 from the germline V gene are KGHSH and LQKENI. V gave up 0 bases and J gave up 6 bases; unmatched junction bases: 4. Turning to this clone: Antigen unknown.

The sample here was PBMCs, taken after 12 months of ibrutinib treatment. This chain uses TRBV18 with TRBJ2-2; 7 bases match TRBD2. The source is a human donor with chronic lymphocytic leukemia. CDR3 region: CASSPPSGFPGELFF. The CDR3 bases are TGTGCCAGCTCACCACCTAGCGGGTTTCCCGGGGAGCTGTTTTTT.